This T cell receptor (beta chain) was observed in a study of shared clonotypes between healthy human individuals. The repertoire was sequenced with immunoSEQ multiplex PCR; TCRdb's copy has only in-frame clones and lacks some. The sample holds 330,000 or so clones, around 67% seen once. The study's findings and limits: Naive subsets, compared against memory subsets, generally had larger estimated richness values.

A note on this clone: The antigen remains undetermined.

The sequence was obtained from a man aged 25-45 years in good health. The sample comprised memory CD4+ T cells sorted from blood. Subset given: CD45RA-negative fraction.

This chain's CDR3 is CASSQSWRTSGALSGEQFF. As DNA, the CDR3 is TGCGCCAGCAGCCAATCATGGCGGACTAGCGGGGCATTAAGTGGAGAGCAGTTCTTC. V gene TRBV4-3 combines with J gene TRBJ2-1, with TRBD2 identical over 12 bases. Germline CDR1 and CDR2: LGHNA and YSLEER. V was pared by 2 bases and J by 10 bases, with 18 bases of the junction left unmatched. The CDR3 is 19 residues long.